These 25 T cell receptor beta chains came from one sample sequenced in a study of naive and memory T cell subsets. An oligonucleotide containing a UMI was ligated to the 3' end of TCR cDNA. Four PCR rounds used nested alpha and beta constant region primers plus the SP2 primer. From the 5' RACE reads, TCRdb called clonotypes with MiXCR, one entry per CDR3 protein. The sample consists of approximately 49,000 distinct CDR3 sequences, 4.7% of them appearing once. The receptors come from a female donor in good health.

There are many counts of this clonotype. The chain uses TRBV9 and TRBJ2-7; no firm D call. The V end was cut by 0 bases, the J end by 7 bases, with 11 bases between. Germline V gives CDR1 SGDLS, CDR2 YYNGEE. The CDR3 contains 13 residues. CDR3 in DNA: TGTGCCAGCAGCGTAGATGAGTTGCGGGAGCAGTACTTC. Protein: CASSVDELREQYF. Based on the CDR3 plus reference TRBV9 and TRBJ2-7, the full variable domain is DSGVTQTPKHLITATGQRVTLRCSPRSGDLSVYWYQQSLDQGLQFLIQYYNGEERAKGNILERFSAQQFPDLHSELNLSSLELGDSALYFCASSVDELREQYFGPGTRLTVT.

There are many counts of this clonotype. V and J are TRBV6-2 or TRBV6-3 and TRBJ2-7, with a weak D call TRBD2 (6 bases). Deletions cut 7 bases from V and 2 bases from J, with 24 bases between. Looked up from germline, CDR1 is MNHEY and CDR2 is SVGEGT. The CDR3 runs to 17 residues. The chain's CDR3 is CASTPYLRGGPTYEQYF. In nucleotides, the CDR3 is TGTGCCAGCACGCCATACCTCCGGGGAGGACCAACCTACGAGCAGTACTTC.

This clonotype was recorded at least ten times. This CDR3 reads CASSQEPWPSGELFF. The DNA of the CDR3 is TGTGCCAGCAGCCAAGAGCCCTGGCCCAGCGGGGAGCTGTTTTTT. The chain has TRBV3-1 and TRBJ2-2; D unclear. The V end lost 0 bases, the J end lost 7 bases, and 12 bases lay between the germline ends. Germline CDR1 LGHDT, CDR2 YNNKEL (reference sequence). The CDR3 loop spans 15 amino acids.

This clonotype came up many times. The chain combines TRBV3-1 with TRBJ1-1, with D hard to call. Germline V lookup: CDR1 LGHDT, CDR2 YNNKEL (reference sequence). The CDR3 has 13 residues. V dropped 0 bases and J dropped 7 bases, with 9 bases sitting between them. CDR3 sequence: CASSQERRGEAFF. In DNA, the CDR3 is TGTGCCAGCAGCCAAGAACGTCGAGGTGAAGCTTTCTTT.

This clonotype was seen ten or more times. The J gene is TRBJ2-3, the V gene TRBV29-1; no reliable D call. V shed 7 bases and J shed 0 bases, with 8 bases lying between them. The V gene's germline CDR1 is SQVTM and CDR2 ANQGSEA. This CDR3 contains 12 residues. CDR3 region: CSARESTDTQYF. CDR3 bases: TGCAGCGCCCGTGAAAGCACAGATACGCAGTATTTT.

This clonotype has only a few counts. The chain combines TRBV7-8 with TRBJ2-1, with 12 bases matching TRBD2. The germline V gene has CDR1 SGHVS and CDR2 FQNEAQ. Germline trimming cut 5 bases from V and 10 bases from J; bases unmatched to any gene: 15. The CDR3 has 17 amino acids. The CDR3 protein is CASSPRWLAGGLSEQFF. In DNA, the CDR3 is TGTGCCAGCAGCCCCCGTTGGCTAGCGGGAGGGCTTTCCGAGCAGTTCTTC.

J is TRBJ2-5 and V is TRBV21-1; the table's TRBD2 call for D was not verified on the DNA. TRBV21-1 is a documented pseudogene. The CDR3 has 15 amino acids. The chain's CDR3 is CASSKGALAEETQYF. The CDR3 DNA sequence: TGTGCCAGCAGCAAAGGGGCACTAGCGGAAGAGACCCAGTACTTC.

This clonotype has a count of ten or more. V usage is TRBV19 and J usage is TRBJ1-1; D is undetermined. V lost 7 bases and J 6 bases, leaving 3 bases between the germline ends. CDR1 and CDR2 from the germline V gene are LNHDA and SQIVND (reference sequence). This CDR3 is 9 amino acids long. In nucleotides, the CDR3 is TGTGCCAGTAAACCTGAAGCTTTCTTT. Translating gives CASKPEAFF.

This clonotype was detected ten times or more. V is TRBV20-1 and J is TRBJ1-1; 7 bases align to TRBD1. Trimming cost V 3 bases and J 1 base; bases outside gene matches: 2. Germline CDR1 reads DFQATT; CDR2 reads SNEGSKA (reference sequence). This CDR3 spans 13 amino acids. In DNA form, the CDR3 reads TGCAGTGCTAGTCCAGGGGGGAACACTGAAGCTTTCTTT. Its translation: CSASPGGNTEAFF.

This clonotype was recorded at least ten times. The genes are TRBV10-3 and TRBJ2-3; D perhaps matches TRBD2 (6 bases). CDR1 is ENHRY and CDR2 is SYGVKD in the germline V gene. This CDR3 is 15 amino acids long. Deletions cut 3 bases from V and 6 bases from J, with 16 bases between. This CDR3 is CAISDIAGSGDTQYF. CDR3 DNA sequence: TGTGCCATCAGTGATATTGCGGGATCGGGGGATACGCAGTATTTT.

This clonotype showed up many times. The chain is built from TRBV7-2 and TRBJ2-1; TRBD1 agrees at 11 bases. The CDR3 covers 15 residues. The germline V gene encodes CDR1 SGHTA and CDR2 FQGNSA. Unmatched junction bases numbered 1, after V lost 4 bases and J lost 2 bases. CDR3 residues: CASSSGQGAYNEQFF. CDR3 sequence (DNA): TGTGCCAGCAGCTCGGGACAGGGGGCCTACAATGAGCAGTTCTTC.

This sequence joins TRBV12-3 or TRBV12-4 and TRBJ1-4; 7 bases are a match to TRBD1. The CDR3 is made up of 16 amino acids. Trimming at V came to 5 bases and at J to 4 bases, leaving 10 bases not matched to a gene. As DNA, the CDR3 is TGTGCCAGCAGTCCGGGACAGAGACAGCTTAATGAAAAACTGTTTTTT. It translates to CASSPGQRQLNEKLFF.

This clonotype came up a few times. V usage is TRBV24-1 and J usage is TRBJ1-4; maybe TRBD1 (5 bases). CDR3 size: 16 residues. The V end was cut by 4 bases, the J end by 8 bases, with 19 bases between. Germline CDR1 and CDR2: KGHDR and SFDVKD. CDR3 loop: CATSDARRGPREKLFF. The CDR3 DNA reads as TGTGCCACCAGTGACGCAAGACGGGGCCCTCGGGAAAAACTGTTTTTT.

Note on this clonotype: A read error may be the cause here, since a much bigger clone is one base away. The rearrangement joins TRBV11-3 to TRBJ2-2; unclear D gene. Germline V gives CDR1 SGHNT, CDR2 YENEEA. The CDR3 loop spans 12 amino acids. Trimming stripped 6 bases from V and 12 bases from J, with 14 bases between. CDR3 DNA sequence: TGTGCCAGCAGTCAAAAGGTAGCAAAGCTGTTTTTT. The encoded protein is CASSQKVAKLFF. Drawing the rest from reference TRBV11-3 and TRBJ2-2, the complete variable domain is EAGVVQSPRYKIIEKKQPVAFWCNPISGHNTLYWYLQNLGQGPELLIRYENEEAVDDSQLPKDRFSAERLKGVDSTLKIQPAELGDSAVYLCASSQKVAKLFFGEGSRLTVL.

A note on this clonotype: A much larger clone sits a single nucleotide away, making a read error possible. CDR3 in DNA: TGTGCCGGCAGCTCCCTTCTAGGCACAGATACGCAGTATTTT. This codes for CAGSSLLGTDTQYF. This rearrangement joins TRBV11-2 to TRBJ2-3; D ambiguous. Germline V gene lookup returns CDR1 SGHAT and CDR2 FQNNGV. The CDR3 totals 14 residues.

This clonotype was counted only a few times. The chain links TRBV29-1 to TRBJ2-3; the D gene is possibly TRBD1 (6 bases). The CDR3 totals 14 residues. Germline-derived CDR1 and CDR2 are SQVTM and ANQGSEA. The CDR3 loop reads CRVHGDKGADTQYF. CDR3 DNA sequence: TGCAGGGTCCACGGGGACAAAGGGGCAGATACGCAGTATTTT.

The chain employs TRBV29-1 and TRBJ2-3; D may correspond to TRBD1 or TRBD2 (5 bases each). This CDR3 comprises 12 residues. The germline V gene encodes CDR1 SQVTM and CDR2 ANQGSEA. V was shortened by 2 bases and J by 4 bases, with 7 bases between the two germline ends. The CDR3 region is CSVERGADTQYF. The DNA for the CDR3 is TGCAGCGTTGAAAGGGGAGCAGATACGCAGTATTTT.

This clonotype was observed many times. Here the CDR3 DNA reads TGTGCCAGCAGCCACGGTGTGACAGGGGACGAGCAGTACTTC. Translation gives CASSHGVTGDEQYF. The chain joins TRBV28 to TRBJ2-7, with 8 positions matching TRBD1. Germline V gene sequence: CDR1 MDHEN, CDR2 SYDVKM. CDR3 size: 14 residues. Unmatched junction bases numbered 9, after V lost 6 bases and J lost 5 bases.

This clonotype was counted many times. The CDR3 region has the DNA TGTGCCAGCAGTTACAAAGGGGGGATCTCTGGGGCCAACGTCCTGACTTTC. Its translation is CASSYKGGISGANVLTF. The gene calls are TRBV6-5 and TRBJ2-6, with D possibly called TRBD1 or TRBD2 (6 bases each). Trimming took 2 bases from V and 0 from J, leaving 11 bases between them. CDR1 MNHEY and CDR2 SVGAGI come from the germline V gene. This CDR3 has 17 residues.

This clonotype was detected ten times or more. V is TRBV7-6 and J is TRBJ1-1, with 8 bases lining up with TRBD1. The CDR3 extends over 14 amino acids. Losses at the gene ends were 5 bases for V and 0 bases for J; bases not matched to a gene: 2. The germline CDR1 and CDR2 sequences are SGHVS and FNYEAQ. The CDR3 here is CASSRDRLNTEAFF. CDR3 nucleotides: TGTGCCAGCAGCCGGGACAGGTTGAACACTGAAGCTTTCTTT.

This clonotype was counted between two and nine times. The chain links TRBV29-1 to TRBJ2-1; D is unclear. V lost 6 bases and J lost 1, with 13 bases in between. The CDR3 has 14 amino acids. Germline CDR1 reads SQVTM; CDR2 reads ANQGSEA. This CDR3 is CSVARRSSYNEQFF. Written as DNA, the CDR3 is TGCAGCGTGGCCCGGCGCTCATCCTACAATGAGCAGTTCTTC.

In this sample, this clonotype turned up many times. V and J are TRBV28 and TRBJ1-2; TRBD1 is a possible D gene (5 bases). The CDR3 is made up of 13 amino acids. V was pared by 4 bases and J by 8 bases, with 14 bases between. From germline, CDR1 is MDHEN and CDR2 SYDVKM. The DNA of the CDR3 is TGTGCCAGCAGTTACGGAGGGGCCTACGGCTACACCTTC. Its translation is CASSYGGAYGYTF.

This clonotype was seen repeatedly, ten times or more. The V and J genes are TRBV18 and TRBJ1-2; 8 bases line up with TRBD1. Germline V gene lookup returns CDR1 KGHSH and CDR2 LQKENI. CDR3 length equals 17 residues. Trimming cost V 1 base and J 4 bases; bases outside gene matches: 11. CDR3 bases: TGTGCCAGCTCACCACTTGTAATGACAGGGGAGGTCTATGGCTACACCTTC. Residues: CASSPLVMTGEVYGYTF.

In its sample, this clonotype was seen many times. The genes are TRBV10-3 and TRBJ2-7; 7 nucleotides align to TRBD2. The V gene's germline CDR1 is ENHRY and CDR2 SYGVKD. This CDR3 spans 11 amino acids. V was clipped by 10 bases and J by 4 bases; unmatched bases: 4. The CDR3 nucleotides read TGTGCCAGCGGGAGCGGATACGAGCAGTACTTC. This codes for CASGSGYEQYF.

This clonotype showed up many times. V usage is TRBV29-1 and J usage is TRBJ1-2, with 7 bases that match TRBD1. The germline gives CDR1 SQVTM, CDR2 ANQGSEA. The CDR3 totals 13 residues. V lost 3 bases, J lost 8 bases, and 9 bases stayed unmatched. CDR3 sequence reads: CSVDKQGLEGYTF. CDR3 sequence (DNA): TGCAGCGTTGACAAACAGGGGTTGGAAGGCTACACCTTC.